This TCR beta chain was captured by sequencing in a study of T cell responses to AZD1222 COVID-19 vaccine. In the study overall: Analysis merged second doses at about 4 or about 12 weeks.

Only in-frame clones appear in the TCRdb table, and some are missing; sequencing was by immunoSEQ multiplex PCR. The sample includes under 200,000 clones, over 90% of them seen just once. This clone was recorded once. The target antigen is unknown. Trimming took off 0 bases at V and 5 bases at J, with 7 bases between the two ends. Looked up from germline, CDR1 is SGHDN and CDR2 is FVKESK. The CDR3 runs to 13 residues. Study-wide points: Among spike-specific TCRs, nearly half reportedly target unmutated variant regions. Spike was spanned by vaccine-associated CD4 TCRs, with dominance at 160-218 and 743-854.

The receptor's source is an adult in good health. This specimen consisted of peripheral blood, obtained on day 0 of AZD1222 vaccination. The genes are TRBV14 and TRBJ1-1, with a tentative D call TRBD1 (5 bases). The CDR3 reads CASSQERGTEAFF. CDR3 bases: TGTGCCAGCAGCCAAGAAAGGGGAACTGAAGCTTTCTTT.